Listed below are T cell receptor beta chains from one sample, sequenced in a study of a mutant IDH1 vaccine in newly diagnosed glioma. Their recognized antigens are unknown. Clones were sequenced by immunoSEQ multiplex PCR, and TCRdb holds only the in-frame ones, with some missing. The data hold 75,000 to 80,000 clones, with approximately 85% observed a single time. The sample here was PBMCs, taken from a glioma patient whose treatment included an IDH1 peptide vaccine. The receptors derive from a woman between 45 and 60 years old with glioma. Both conserved end residues are part of each CDR3. Fields, in order: D gene, J gene, V gene, clone size, CDR3 DNA, CDR3 protein. The D gene is left open where the match is weak. Clone sizes are given selectively: once, few, many, or a class where the clone is expanded.

d_call: -; j_call: TRBJ1-5; v_call: TRBV28; clone_size: few; cdr3_nt: TGTGCCAGCAGTTTGTTTCGTCTCAAAGGCATACAGCCCCAGCATTTT; cdr3_aa: CASSLFRLKGIQPQHF
d_call: -; j_call: TRBJ2-3; v_call: TRBV2; clone_size: once; cdr3_nt: TGTGCCAGCAGTGTTGAGGGGGGAGATACGCAGTATTTT; cdr3_aa: CASSVEGGDTQYF
d_call: TRBD2; j_call: TRBJ2-3; v_call: TRBV9; clone_size: -; cdr3_nt: TGTGCCAGCAGCGGGAGTTTAACCGGGACTAGCGGTGGGACGGGCACAGATACGCAGTATTTT; cdr3_aa: CASSGSLTGTSGGTGTDTQYF
d_call: TRBD1; j_call: TRBJ2-2; v_call: TRBV27; clone_size: once; cdr3_nt: TGTGCCAGCAGTTTATTGGGGACAGGCTTCACCGGGGAGCTGTTTTTT; cdr3_aa: CASSLLGTGFTGELFF
d_call: -; j_call: TRBJ2-5; v_call: TRBV5-6; clone_size: -; cdr3_nt: TGTGCCAGCAGCTTGGTAGCGGCCGAGACCCAGTACTTC; cdr3_aa: CASSLVAAETQYF
d_call: TRBD1; j_call: TRBJ2-5; v_call: TRBV2; clone_size: -; cdr3_nt: TGTGCCAGTAGACAGGGGAACCGGCGAGAGACCCAGTACTTC; cdr3_aa: CASRQGNRRETQYF
d_call: -; j_call: TRBJ2-1; v_call: TRBV7-9; clone_size: -; cdr3_nt: TGTGCCAGCAGCCGACAAAATGAGCAGTTCTTC; cdr3_aa: CASSRQNEQFF
d_call: TRBD1; j_call: TRBJ1-5; v_call: TRBV6-1; clone_size: -; cdr3_nt: TGTGCCAGCAGTGACACCACCCCAGGGGGCGGTCAGCCCCAGCATTTT; cdr3_aa: CASSDTTPGGGQPQHF
d_call: TRBD1; j_call: TRBJ1-4; v_call: TRBV16; clone_size: -; cdr3_nt: TGTGCCAGCAGTCCTACAGGGGCTGGTGAAAAACTGTTTTTT; cdr3_aa: CASSPTGAGEKLFF
d_call: -; j_call: TRBJ1-2; v_call: TRBV2; clone_size: -; cdr3_nt: TGTGCCAGCAGTGATCAGGGGGGCTACACCTTC; cdr3_aa: CASSDQGGYTF
d_call: -; j_call: TRBJ1-1; v_call: TRBV30; clone_size: few; cdr3_nt: TGTGCCTGGAGTGTACTCGACGGTTTCCTAACTGAAGCTTTCTTT; cdr3_aa: CAWSVLDGFLTEAFF
d_call: -; j_call: TRBJ1-3; v_call: TRBV11-2; clone_size: -; cdr3_nt: TGTGCCAGCAGCTTAGATCAGGGACTCGGAAACACCATATATTTT; cdr3_aa: CASSLDQGLGNTIYF
d_call: -; j_call: TRBJ2-2; v_call: TRBV30; clone_size: once; cdr3_nt: TGTGCCTGGAGAGGTGGTGGGTCTTTTGGGGTCGGGGAGCTGTTTTTT; cdr3_aa: CAWRGGGSFGVGELFF
d_call: TRBD2; j_call: TRBJ2-3; v_call: TRBV5-1; clone_size: -; cdr3_nt: TGCGCCAGCAGCAGCGGGACTAGTGATACGCAGTATTTT; cdr3_aa: CASSSGTSDTQYF
d_call: -; j_call: TRBJ2-5; v_call: TRBV13; clone_size: -; cdr3_nt: TGTGCCAGCAGCTTAGGGGATCTAGAGACCCAGTACTTC; cdr3_aa: CASSLGDLETQYF
d_call: -; j_call: TRBJ1-6; v_call: TRBV30; clone_size: once; cdr3_nt: TGTGCCTGCCCCTTTGGGGGTTCCTATAATTCACCCCTCCACTTT; cdr3_aa: CACPFGGSYNSPLHF
d_call: -; j_call: TRBJ1-1; v_call: TRBV16; clone_size: -; cdr3_nt: TGTGCCAGCAGCCAAGGGACTGAAGCTTTCTTT; cdr3_aa: CASSQGTEAFF
d_call: -; j_call: TRBJ2-7; v_call: TRBV28; clone_size: -; cdr3_nt: TGTGCCAGCAGTTTAGATGTTGGCGGGACCGTTAGGTACTTC; cdr3_aa: CASSLDVGGTVRYF
d_call: -; j_call: TRBJ1-1; v_call: TRBV11-1; clone_size: -; cdr3_nt: TGTGCCAGCAGCCCCTCGAACACTGAAGCTTTCTTT; cdr3_aa: CASSPSNTEAFF
d_call: -; j_call: TRBJ1-2; v_call: TRBV6-1; clone_size: -; cdr3_nt: TGTGCCAGCAGTGATAGGGAGAATCCAAACTATGGCTACACCTTC; cdr3_aa: CASSDRENPNYGYTF
d_call: -; j_call: TRBJ2-5; v_call: TRBV28; clone_size: -; cdr3_nt: TGTGCCAGCAGCTTCCGGGGCGGGGGCCAGGAGACCCAGTACTTC; cdr3_aa: CASSFRGGGQETQYF
d_call: -; j_call: TRBJ1-1; v_call: TRBV5-1; clone_size: -; cdr3_nt: TGCGCCAGCAGCTGGGGTGGGGGACCCCGGGGTGAAGCTTTCTTT; cdr3_aa: CASSWGGGPRGEAFF
d_call: -; j_call: TRBJ2-7; v_call: TRBV6-1; clone_size: -; cdr3_nt: TGTGCCAGCCGACCTGGGCAGGGATCCTACGAGCAGTACTTC; cdr3_aa: CASRPGQGSYEQYF
d_call: -; j_call: TRBJ2-5; v_call: TRBV6-1; clone_size: -; cdr3_nt: TGTGCCAGCAGTGAAAACTCGCACCGACAAGAGACCCAGTACTTC; cdr3_aa: CASSENSHRQETQYF
d_call: TRBD1; j_call: TRBJ1-1; v_call: TRBV5-1; clone_size: once; cdr3_nt: TGCGCCAGCAGCTCGTACAGGGGGATGAACACTGAAGCTTTCTTT; cdr3_aa: CASSSYRGMNTEAFF
d_call: -; j_call: TRBJ1-4; v_call: TRBV28; clone_size: -; cdr3_nt: TGTGCCAGCAGTTTTCAGGGAGGGGACATTCGCGAAAAACTGTTTTTT; cdr3_aa: CASSFQGGDIREKLFF